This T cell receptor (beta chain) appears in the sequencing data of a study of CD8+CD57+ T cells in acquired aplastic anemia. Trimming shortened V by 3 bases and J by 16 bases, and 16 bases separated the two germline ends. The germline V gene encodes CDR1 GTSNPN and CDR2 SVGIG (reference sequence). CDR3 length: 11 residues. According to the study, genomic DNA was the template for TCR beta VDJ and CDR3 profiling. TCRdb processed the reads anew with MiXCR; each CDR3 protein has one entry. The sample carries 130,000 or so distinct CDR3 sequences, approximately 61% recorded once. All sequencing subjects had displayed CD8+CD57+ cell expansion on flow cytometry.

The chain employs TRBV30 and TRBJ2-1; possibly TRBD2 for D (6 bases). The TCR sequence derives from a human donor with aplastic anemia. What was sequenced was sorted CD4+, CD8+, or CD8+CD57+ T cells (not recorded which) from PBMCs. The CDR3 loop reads CAWSHGGSVFF. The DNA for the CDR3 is TGTGCCTGGAGCCACGGAGGGTCGGTCTTCTTC. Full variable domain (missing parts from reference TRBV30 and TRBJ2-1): SQTIHQWPATLVQPVGSPLSLECTVEGTSNPNLYWYRQAAGRGLQLLFYSVGIGQISSEVPQNLSASRPQDRQFILSSKKLLLSDSGFYLCAWSHGGSVFFGPGTRLTVL.